Shown below are 22 T cell receptor beta chains from a single sample sequenced in a study of cytomegalovirus exposure and HLA in healthy donors. Use of 60 Vbeta and 13 Jbeta primers characterized the PCR. Libraries were prepared by immunoSEQ multiplex PCR; TCRdb keeps only in-frame clonotypes and omits some of them. There are about 79,000 clones in the sample; just over 70% occur only once, and around 8% lies in the top ten. Material for sequencing was PBMCs. Receptor source: a man in his fifties or sixties in good health and CMV-seronegative.

The genes are TRBV25-1 and TRBJ1-2; D is ambiguous. The CDR3 covers 13 residues. Trimming cost V 2 bases and J 3 bases, with 7 bases left between them. The germline V gene has CDR1 MGHDK and CDR2 SYGVNS. The DNA of the CDR3 is TGTGCCAGCAGTGAAGGCGGGTACTATGGCTACACCTTC. It translates to CASSEGGYYGYTF.

The J gene is TRBJ2-5, the V gene TRBV14; a weak D match, TRBD2 (5 bases). CDR3 length: 15 amino acids. Between the trimmed V and J ends, which lost 1 base and 3 bases, there was a span of 12 bases. Germline V gene sequence: CDR1 SGHDN, CDR2 FVKESK. CDR3 nucleotide sequence: TGTGCCAGCAGCCAAGGGAGGTGGCAGGAAGAGACCCAGTACTTC. It encodes CASSQGRWQEETQYF. The entire variable domain, with the rest obtained from reference TRBV14 and TRBJ2-5, is as follows: EAGVTQFPSHSVIEKGQTVTLRCDPISGHDNLYWYRRVMGKEIKFLLHFVKESKQDESGMPNNRFLAERTGGTYSTLKVQPAELEDSGVYFCASSQGRWQEETQYFGPGTRLLVL.

The CDR3 spells CASSITLDRVYGYTF. The CDR3 DNA sequence: TGTGCCAGTAGTATAACTCTGGACAGGGTGTACGGCTACACCTTC. V usage is TRBV19 and J usage is TRBJ1-2; 8 bases are a match to TRBD1. V was pared by 2 bases and J by 8 bases, with 10 bases of the junction left unmatched. The CDR3 sequence is 15 residues long. Per the germline V gene, CDR1 is LNHDA and CDR2 is SQIVND (reference sequence).

This sequence joins TRBV11-2 and TRBJ2-5; the match to TRBD1 covers 10 bases. Looked up from germline, CDR1 is SGHAT and CDR2 is FQNNGV. This CDR3 region has 17 residues. V lost 2 bases and J lost 5; bases outside the gene matches: 11. The CDR3 reads CASSLLPRGTGAETQYF. CDR3 nucleotides: TGTGCCAGCAGCTTATTACCCCGTGGGACAGGGGCGGAGACCCAGTACTTC.

This clone occurred a few times. The V and J genes are TRBV2 and TRBJ2-6; TRBD1 agrees at 8 bases. This CDR3 is 21 amino acids long. Germline V gene data show CDR1 as SNHLY and CDR2 as FYNNEI. V lost 7 bases, J lost 0 bases, and 20 bases stayed unmatched. CDR3 loop: CASTRTGTGPRMGSGANVLTF. DNA for the CDR3: TGTGCCAGCACTCGAACCGGGACAGGTCCCCGGATGGGCTCTGGGGCCAACGTCCTGACTTTC.

This clone is a singleton in its sample. The rearrangement uses TRBV21-1 and TRBJ2-7; the tabulated D call, TRBD1, remains unverified against the DNA. TRBV21-1 is designated a pseudogene. The CDR3 loop spans 17 amino acids. The CDR3 sequence: CASSKYGKRTVSYEQYF. The CDR3 DNA reads TGTGCCAGCAGCAAATACGGTAAACGGACAGTTAGCTACGAGCAGTACTTC.

The sample holds a few counts of this clone. The chain couples TRBV13 to TRBJ2-1; no definite D call. CDR1 is PRHDT, CDR2 FYEKMQ, per germline (reference sequence). V shed 6 bases and J shed 1 base, with 7 bases lying between them. The CDR3 covers 13 residues. The DNA of the CDR3 is TGTGCCAGCAGTAAACAGTCCTACAATGAGCAGTTCTTC. Its protein product is CASSKQSYNEQFF.

This clone has a single count. The chain carries TRBV7-9 and TRBJ1-5, with 7 bases fitting TRBD1. V was pared by 2 bases and J by 0 bases, with 4 bases of the junction left unmatched. The germline V gene has CDR1 SEHNR and CDR2 FQNEAQ (reference sequence). The CDR3 contains 16 residues. CDR3 in DNA: TGTGCCAGCAGCTTATCAGGACAGGATAGCAATCAGCCCCAGCATTTT. Translation gives CASSLSGQDSNQPQHF.

The chain joins TRBV18 to TRBJ2-1; 11 positions agree with TRBD2. CDR3 size: 16 residues. After removal of 3 bases from V and 8 bases from J, the junction contained 9 bases not matched to a gene. Germline V gene lookup returns CDR1 KGHSH and CDR2 LQKENI. The CDR3 is CASSPTTSGIIDEQFF. The CDR3 DNA follows: TGTGCCAGCTCACCTACGACTAGCGGGATTATAGATGAGCAGTTCTTC.

This chain connects TRBV5-6 to TRBJ2-2; 12 nucleotides line up with TRBD2. V dropped 4 bases and J dropped 4; count of bases not matched to a gene: 2. Germline assignment: CDR1 SGHDT and CDR2 YYEEEE. The CDR3 sequence is 15 residues long. The CDR3: CASSRTSGITGELFF. The CDR3, as DNA: TGTGCCAGCAGCAGGACTAGCGGGATCACCGGGGAGCTGTTTTTT.

J is TRBJ2-7 and V is TRBV7-2, with D maybe TRBD1 (6 bases). Germline CDR1 and CDR2: SGHTA and FQGNSA. CDR3 size: 14 residues. V gave up 5 bases and J gave up 4 bases, with 15 bases separating them. This CDR3 reads CASSREGVSYEQYF. CDR3 nucleotides: TGTGCCAGCAGCCGAGAGGGGGTATCTTACGAGCAGTACTTC.

This clone was observed a few times. This sequence joins TRBV2 and TRBJ1-4; a possible D gene is TRBD1 (5 bases). V was cut by 6 bases and J by 15 bases, with 20 bases left in between. CDR3 size: 13 residues. Germline V gene sequence: CDR1 SNHLY, CDR2 FYNNEI. Here the CDR3 DNA reads TGTGCCAGCAGCCCCGCATGGAACAGGCCAATGTTTTTT. This translates into CASSPAWNRPMFF.

V and J are TRBV6-5 and TRBJ2-5; TRBD2 matches 14 bases. With the DNA end fitting TRBJ2-7 better, the J assignment may be wrong. Germline V gene lookup returns CDR1 MNHEY and CDR2 SVGAGI. CDR3 size: 14 residues. The CDR3 bases are TGTGCCAGCAGCACGACTAGCGGGAGGGGCGAGCAGTACTTC. Translated, it gives CASSTTSGRGEQYF.

V usage is TRBV4-1 and J usage is TRBJ1-4; the D gene is possibly TRBD1 (5 bases). V was cut by 4 bases and J by 8 bases, with 14 bases left in between. Germline V lookup: CDR1 MGHRA, CDR2 YSYEKL. This CDR3 is 14 amino acids long. The CDR3 loop is CASSPPGLREKLFF. The CDR3 coding sequence is TGCGCCAGCAGCCCGCCGGGACTTAGGGAAAAACTGTTTTTT.

The V gene is TRBV7-6, the J gene TRBJ2-7; TRBD2 agrees at 11 bases. Germline V gives CDR1 SGHVS, CDR2 FNYEAQ. This CDR3 has 18 residues. Losses at the gene ends were 1 base for V and 0 bases for J; bases not matched to a gene: 8. CDR3 sequence: CASSLGVTSGVSSYEQYF. DNA of the CDR3: TGTGCCAGCAGCTTAGGGGTGACTAGCGGGGTGAGCTCCTACGAGCAGTACTTC.

The genes are TRBV6-1 and TRBJ2-7; 8 bases agree with TRBD2. This CDR3 comprises 14 residues. The V gene's germline CDR1 is MNHNS and CDR2 SASEGT. V lost 6 bases, J lost 4 bases, and 8 bases stayed unmatched. DNA for the CDR3: TGTGCCAGCAGCCAAGGGGGACTAGGGTACGAGCAGTACTTC. Translated: CASSQGGLGYEQYF.

The V gene is TRBV7-9, the J gene TRBJ2-1; the D gene is possibly TRBD1 (6 bases). Germline V gives CDR1 SEHNR, CDR2 FQNEAQ (reference sequence). V gave up 2 bases and J gave up 12 bases, with 14 bases separating them. The CDR3 runs to 13 residues. CDR3 nucleotides: TGTGCCAGCAGCTTACGGGACAACTGGGGGCAGTTCTTC. Encoded protein: CASSLRDNWGQFF.

The V and J genes are TRBV5-1 and TRBJ1-1, with D maybe TRBD1 (6 bases). The CDR3 has 15 residues. The V end was cut by 0 bases, the J end by 8 bases, with 17 bases between. CDR1 is SGHRS, CDR2 YFSETQ, per germline. The CDR3, as DNA: TGCGCCAGCAGCTTGGAGGGTCAGGGGACGGGCGAAGCTTTCTTT. Translation gives CASSLEGQGTGEAFF.

The chain has TRBV6-5 and TRBJ2-1; 7 bases are shared with TRBD1. Looked up from germline, CDR1 is MNHEY and CDR2 is SVGAGI. The CDR3 consists of 15 residues. The ends lost 6 bases at V and 2 bases at J; junction bases unmatched: 7. CDR3 bases: TGTGCCAGCAGCTTCCCCGGGACAGCCTACAATGAGCAGTTCTTC. Its translation: CASSFPGTAYNEQFF.

The V call is TRBV7-2, the J call TRBJ2-3, with D perhaps matching TRBD2 (5 bases). Trimming cost V 3 bases and J 2 bases, with 18 bases left between them. The CDR3 length is 17 residues. Germline-derived CDR1 and CDR2 are SGHTA and FQGNSA. CDR3 protein: CASSFGLGLPPTDTQYF. The CDR3 DNA sequence: TGTGCCAGCAGCTTCGGCTTAGGACTTCCTCCCACAGATACGCAGTATTTT.

This chain uses TRBV6-1 with TRBJ2-3; D gene unclear. This CDR3 has 14 residues. Trimming removed 0 bases at V and 2 bases at J, with 6 bases between. The germline gives CDR1 MNHNS, CDR2 SASEGT. DNA of the CDR3: TGTGCCAGCAGTGAAGCCGTACACACAGATACGCAGTATTTT. Translated, it gives CASSEAVHTDTQYF.

This chain joins TRBV27 and TRBJ2-6, with 8 positions matching TRBD2. Unmatched junction bases numbered 7, after V lost 5 bases and J lost 4 bases. The CDR3 totals 16 residues. CDR1 and CDR2 from the germline V gene are MNHEY and SMNVEV (reference sequence). The CDR3 region is CASSPSRGGGANVLTF. The CDR3 coding sequence is TGTGCCAGCAGTCCCTCCCGGGGGGGAGGGGCCAACGTCCTGACTTTC.